The T cell receptor beta chain under discussion was sequenced for a study of OX40 agonist ivuxolimab in advanced cancers. Baseline was the first blood sampling point, followed by cycle 4 day 1 and cycle 7 day 1. Libraries were prepared by immunoSEQ multiplex PCR; TCRdb keeps only in-frame clonotypes and omits some of them. This sample yields approximately 70,000 clones, of which around 88% are seen a single time; over 0.6% belongs to the top ten. CDR1 is MNHNY, CDR2 SVGAGI, per germline (reference sequence). The CDR3 runs to 15 residues. J lost 0 bases, V lost 5 bases, and 4 bases had no gene match. The input for sequencing was CD4+ or CD8+ T cells sorted from blood, taken in a trial of the OX40 agonist ivuxolimab. The genes are TRBV6-6 and TRBJ1-3, with TRBD1 identical over 7 bases. This TCR was sampled from an adult with an advanced solid tumor such as melanoma, head and neck, liver or kidney cancer. The CDR3 is CASSVQGLSGNTIYF. The CDR3 nucleotides are TGTGCCAGCAGTGTACAGGGGCTCTCTGGAAACACCATATATTTT.